The 18 T cell receptor beta chains below come from one sample, sequenced in a study of T cell clonotyping in hematopoietic cell transplantation. Documented time point: recipient sample about 28 days before transplant, after cytoreduction. Clones were sequenced by immunoSEQ multiplex PCR, and TCRdb holds only the in-frame ones, with some missing. The table records about 26,000 clones, 75% to 85% of them present only once. The sequencing here drew on peripheral blood mononuclear cells, taken before stem cell transplant. The source of these receptors is a woman aged 60-75 years with acute myeloid leukemia. Some clones in this sample may be carry-over from other donors' samples.

The CDR3 reads CASSLWGLKTQYF. DNA of the CDR3: TGTGCCAGCAGTTTATGGGGCCTGAAGACCCAGTACTTC. The chain links TRBV28 to TRBJ2-5, with D unclear. CDR1 MDHEN and CDR2 SYDVKM come from the germline V gene. This CDR3 spans 13 amino acids. V lost 0 bases to trimming and J lost 6 bases, with 8 bases between them.

The genes are TRBV25-1 and TRBJ2-5; maybe TRBD1 (6 bases). Trimming cost V 5 bases and J 4 bases, with 11 bases left between them. Germline CDR1 MGHDK, CDR2 SYGVNS. The CDR3 is 13 amino acids. The CDR3 sequence: CASSLLGAETQYF. The DNA for the CDR3 is TGTGCCAGCAGTCTTCTGGGGGCAGAGACCCAGTACTTC.

V usage is TRBV11-2 and J usage is TRBJ1-3; D ambiguous. V was clipped by 2 bases and J by 0 bases, with 14 bases between them. Germline lookup yields CDR1 SGHAT and CDR2 FQNNGV. This CDR3 has 17 amino acids. The CDR3 region is CASSLSLDLGSGNTIYF. CDR3 nucleotides: TGTGCCAGCAGCTTAAGTCTGGACCTAGGCTCTGGAAACACCATATATTTT.

This clone was seen once. The rearrangement joins TRBV13 to TRBJ2-1, with TRBD2 matching 13 bases. CDR3 length: 16 residues. Trimming cost V 5 bases and J 7 bases; bases outside gene matches: 8. Germline CDR1 is PRHDT and CDR2 is FYEKMQ (reference sequence). The CDR3: CASSTIRTSGRNEQFF. As DNA, the CDR3 is TGTGCCAGCAGCACCATCCGGACTAGCGGGAGAAATGAGCAGTTCTTC.

The V and J genes are TRBV27 and TRBJ2-3; D gene ambiguous. The CDR3 sequence is 11 residues long. The V gene lost 3 bases and the J gene lost 4 bases, with 2 bases spanning the gap. CDR1 is MNHEY, CDR2 SMNVEV, per germline (reference sequence). CDR3 bases: TGTGCCAGCAGTTTCGCAGATACGCAGTATTTT. It translates to CASSFADTQYF.

V is TRBV19 and J is TRBJ1-1; D is undetermined. CDR1 is LNHDA, CDR2 SQIVND, per germline (reference sequence). V lost 7 bases and J 0 bases, leaving 9 bases between the germline ends. The CDR3 has 13 amino acids. CDR3 amino acids: CASKGSMNTEAFF. CDR3 coding DNA: TGTGCCAGTAAGGGCTCCATGAACACTGAAGCTTTCTTT.

The chain carries TRBV13 and TRBJ2-7, with D maybe TRBD2 (6 bases). The germline gives CDR1 PRHDT, CDR2 FYEKMQ (reference sequence). Trimming left V 5 bases short and J 5 bases short, with 13 bases between. The CDR3 spans 13 residues. Here the CDR3 reads CASSRRVGNEQYF. CDR3 nucleotides: TGTGCCAGCAGCAGGAGGGTGGGGAACGAGCAGTACTTC.

The chain recombines TRBV11-3 with TRBJ2-1; D is unresolved. V lost 1 base, J lost 5 bases, and 6 bases lay in between. The germline gives CDR1 SGHNT, CDR2 YENEEA. CDR3 length: 13 amino acids. For the CDR3, the DNA is TGTGCCAGCAGCTTAGGGCCAGACAATGAGCAGTTCTTC. Translating gives CASSLGPDNEQFF.

The genes are TRBV7-2 and TRBJ2-7; the match to TRBD1 covers 9 bases. J lost 3 bases, V lost 0 bases, and 3 bases had no gene match. There are 15 residues in the CDR3. Germline V gene data show CDR1 as SGHTA and CDR2 as FQGNSA. CDR3 DNA sequence: TGTGCCAGCAGCTTAGCGGGACAGGGTTTCTACGAGCAGTACTTC. It encodes CASSLAGQGFYEQYF.

The J gene is TRBJ1-5, the V gene TRBV9; D is undetermined. The ends were cut back, 0 bases at V and 1 base at J, with 8 bases in the middle. The germline V gene encodes CDR1 SGDLS and CDR2 YYNGEE. The CDR3 loop spans 15 amino acids. The CDR3 here is CASSVDGISNQPQHF. In DNA form, the CDR3 reads TGTGCCAGCAGCGTAGACGGTATAAGCAATCAGCCCCAGCATTTT.

V and J are TRBV7-2 and TRBJ1-1; D unresolved. Germline V gives CDR1 SGHTA, CDR2 FQGNSA. Between the trimmed V and J ends, which lost 5 bases and 0 bases, there was a span of 10 bases. CDR3 length equals 14 residues. The CDR3 sequence is CASSPRGVNTEAFF. CDR3 in DNA: TGTGCCAGCAGCCCTCGGGGTGTGAACACTGAAGCTTTCTTT.

The CDR3: CASSLAEYNEQFF. DNA for the CDR3: TGTGCCAGCAGCTTAGCAGAGTACAATGAGCAGTTCTTC. The genes are TRBV7-9 and TRBJ2-1; D is unclear. The V end was cut by 0 bases, the J end by 4 bases, with 4 bases between. CDR1 is SEHNR, CDR2 FQNEAQ, per germline (reference sequence). This CDR3 has 13 residues.

This chain joins TRBV4-3 and TRBJ2-5; perhaps TRBD2 as D (5 bases). The ends were cut back, 4 bases at V and 0 bases at J, with 9 bases in the middle. The CDR3 is made up of 14 amino acids. CDR1 LGHNA and CDR2 YSLEER come from the germline V gene. CDR3 bases: TGCGCCAGCAGCCTCGGACTGAACCAAGAGACCCAGTACTTC. Residues: CASSLGLNQETQYF.

The chain links TRBV28 to TRBJ1-5; 8 positions match TRBD1. The V segment lost 4 bases and the J segment 5 bases; nucleotides outside the gene matches: 10. In germline, CDR1 is MDHEN, CDR2 SYDVKM. The CDR3 spans 16 residues. CDR3 DNA: TGTGCCAGCAGTTCGGGACAGGCATACACCTATCAGCCCCAGCATTTT. Translation gives CASSSGQAYTYQPQHF.

A single count supports this clone. CDR3 protein: CASRRSAGVVGNEQFF. The CDR3 coding sequence is TGCGCCAGCAGACGCTCAGCGGGAGTTGTTGGGAATGAGCAGTTCTTC. The V and J genes are TRBV5-1 and TRBJ2-1; 8 bases agree with TRBD2. Germline V gene data show CDR1 as SGHRS and CDR2 as YFSETQ. After removal of 5 bases from V and 7 bases from J, the junction contained 14 bases not matched to a gene. The CDR3 consists of 16 residues.

This rearrangement joins TRBV10-3 to TRBJ1-5, with 9 bases that match TRBD1. The junction had 0 bases not matched to a gene; V was cut back by 4 bases and J by 5 bases. This CDR3 comprises 13 residues. Germline V CDR1 and CDR2: ENHRY, SYGVKD. CDR3 loop: CAISGTGDQPQHF. CDR3 in DNA: TGTGCCATCAGTGGGACAGGGGATCAGCCCCAGCATTTT.

The J gene is TRBJ1-1, the V gene TRBV19; possibly TRBD1 for D (6 bases). CDR3 length equals 14 residues. CDR1 is LNHDA, CDR2 SQIVND, per germline (reference sequence). Between the trimmed V and J ends, which lost 5 bases and 5 bases, there was a span of 15 bases. The chain's CDR3 is CASSPQGGFTEAFF. CDR3 in DNA: TGTGCCAGTAGTCCACAGGGAGGTTTTACTGAAGCTTTCTTT.

The table lists this clone with a few counts. The gene calls are TRBV7-2 and TRBJ1-2; the match to TRBD1 covers 7 bases. The CDR3 sequence is 14 residues long. CDR1 and CDR2 (germline): SGHTA, FQGNSA. V lost 4 bases to trimming and J lost 4 bases; unmatched junction nucleotides: 6. The CDR3 nucleotides are TGTGCCAGCAGCTCCAACAGGGGCGGCTATGGCTACACCTTC. Translation gives CASSSNRGGYGYTF.